This is a list of T cell receptor beta chains from one sample in a study of T cell responses to AZD1222 COVID-19 vaccine. This table comes from immunoSEQ multiplex PCR, and its TCRdb copy is limited to in-frame clones, with some not included. The data show about 110,000 clones, approximately 94% seen once. Specimen: peripheral blood, collected 28 days after the second AZD1222 dose. The receptors were sampled from an adult who received the AZD1222 COVID-19 vaccine. Both conserved end residues are part of each CDR3. A D gene is named only where the DNA matches it firmly. Size is stated for part of the rows, as once, few or many counts, or as a class when the clone is expanded.

v_gene	j_gene	d_gene	abundance	CDR3nt	CDR3aa
TRBV25-1	TRBJ1-5	.	.	TGTGCCAGCAGTGACGACAGTAGTAGCAATCAGCCCCAGCATTTT	CASSDDSSSNQPQHF
TRBV6-5	TRBJ1-1	.	.	TGTGCCAGCAGCTTCAGGTATCGTGACACTGAAGCTTTCTTT	CASSFRYRDTEAFF
TRBV29-1	TRBJ1-6	TRBD1	.	TGCAGCGCTCGAGAGACAGGGCTTTCACCCCTCCACTTT	CSARETGLSPLHF
TRBV6-2/TRBV6-3	TRBJ2-3	.	.	TGTGCCAGCAGCCCGGACTCGAACACAGATACGCAGTATTTT	CASSPDSNTDTQYF
TRBV15	TRBJ1-1	TRBD1	.	TGTGCCACCAGCAGAGACGGGGGGACAGGGAGCCAAGCTTTCTTT	CATSRDGGTGSQAFF
TRBV15	TRBJ1-1	.	.	TGTGCCACCAGCAGAGATGGTTATGAAGCTTTCTTT	CATSRDGYEAFF
TRBV19	TRBJ1-2	.	once	TGTGCCAGTACCGATACAGGGCTTGGCTACACCTTC	CASTDTGLGYTF
TRBV7-8	TRBJ2-3	TRBD2	.	TGTGCCAGCAAAGTCGGGACTAGCGGGGGGGATACGCAGTATTTT	CASKVGTSGGDTQYF
TRBV28	TRBJ2-5	TRBD2	.	TGTGCCAGCAGTTTAGGTACGAGCGGAGCGGGAGTGTACCAAGAGACCCAGTACTTC	CASSLGTSGAGVYQETQYF
TRBV6-5	TRBJ1-2	.	.	TGTGCCAGCAGAGTCAGGGGTAACTATGGCTACACCTTC	CASRVRGNYGYTF
TRBV12-3/TRBV12-4	TRBJ2-1	TRBD2	.	TGTGCCAGCAGTAATAGCGGGGGGGAGCAGTTCTTC	CASSNSGGEQFF
TRBV27	TRBJ1-6	.	.	TGTGCCAGCAGTTTATCTTGGGGGTCCAATTCACCCCTCCACTTT	CASSLSWGSNSPLHF
TRBV10-1	TRBJ2-1	TRBD2	.	TGCGCCAGCAGTGCGGCTAGCGGGGACAATGAGCAGTTCTTC	CASSAASGDNEQFF
TRBV28	TRBJ1-2	TRBD1	.	TGTGCCAGCAGTACCGGGACAGGGGTTTATGGCTACACCTTC	CASSTGTGVYGYTF
TRBV5-1	TRBJ2-7	TRBD1	.	TGCGCCAGCAGCTTTGGACAGGGATTTGACGAGCAGTACTTC	CASSFGQGFDEQYF
TRBV7-2	TRBJ1-2	.	.	TGTGCCAGCAGCAAACCCCGTACAGGCCATGGCTACACCTTC	CASSKPRTGHGYTF
TRBV3-1/TRBV3-2	TRBJ1-3	.	few	TGTGCCAGCAGCCAAGTCTTAGGCTCTGGAAACACCATATATTTT	CASSQVLGSGNTIYF
TRBV5-1	TRBJ1-3	.	.	TGCGCCAGCAGCCCCATGGGGGGCTTCGGAAACACCATATATTTT	CASSPMGGFGNTIYF
TRBV18	TRBJ1-1	.	.	TGTGCCAGCTCACCACCGGTAAGGGATTCGGCTTTCTTT	CASSPPVRDSAFF
TRBV5-1	TRBJ2-2	.	.	TGCGCCAGCCGAGACCCGGGCGGTTCGAACACCGGGGAGCTGTTTTTT	CASRDPGGSNTGELFF
TRBV2	TRBJ1-3	TRBD1	.	TGTGCCGGGGACAGTGGAAACACCATATATTTT	CAGDSGNTIYF
TRBV5-1	TRBJ1-6	.	.	TGCGCCAGCTCTTGGCGGGGTAATTCACCCCTCCACTTT	CASSWRGNSPLHF
TRBV7-9	TRBJ2-7	.	.	TGTGCCAGCAGCTCCCGGGACGATGCCTACGAGCAGTACTTC	CASSSRDDAYEQYF
TRBV11-3	TRBJ2-7	.	.	TGTGCCAGCAGCTTAGGCGTGGTCTTCTACTCCTACGAGCAGTACTTC	CASSLGVVFYSYEQYF